This T cell receptor (beta chain) was sequenced during a study of OX40 agonist ivuxolimab in advanced cancers. Turning to the study itself: Treatment of patients was with ivuxolimab, an agonistic anti-OX40 (CD134) antibody.

Clones were read by immunoSEQ multiplex PCR, and TCRdb kept only the in-frame ones, dropping some. The sample lists more than 65,000 clones, about 84% occurring once. As to this clone: Its specificity is unknown.

The CDR3 is made up of 17 amino acids. CDR1 is SGHDN and CDR2 is FVKESK in the germline V gene. The V and J ends lost 3 bases and 5 bases respectively, with 20 bases between them. Notes on the study in general: Still undetermined is the antigen specificity of the expanded peripheral T cells. Doses of 0.1 to 3.0 mg/kg were accompanied by clonal expansion of CD4+ and CD8+ blood T cells by week 6.

Autoimmune disease history or systemic immunosuppression excluded patients. This sequence was found in an adult with an advanced solid tumor such as melanoma, head and neck, liver or kidney cancer. The sample here was CD4+ or CD8+ T cells sorted from blood, taken in a trial of the OX40 agonist ivuxolimab. The rearrangement links TRBV14 to TRBJ2-1; D remains ambiguous. CDR3 DNA sequence: TGTGCCAGCAGCCAGGATCCCTTTAACCTACGGGACAATGAGCAGTTCTTC. This encodes CASSQDPFNLRDNEQFF.